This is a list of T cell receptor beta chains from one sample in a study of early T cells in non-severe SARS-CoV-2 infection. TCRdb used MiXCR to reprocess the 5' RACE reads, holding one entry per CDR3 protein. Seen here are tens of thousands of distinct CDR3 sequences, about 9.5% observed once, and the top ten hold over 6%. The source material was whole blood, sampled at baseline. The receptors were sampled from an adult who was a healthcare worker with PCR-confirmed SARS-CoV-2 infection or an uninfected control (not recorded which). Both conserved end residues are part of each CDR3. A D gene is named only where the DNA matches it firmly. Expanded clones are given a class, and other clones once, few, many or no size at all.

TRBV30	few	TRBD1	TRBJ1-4	CAWSVGQGAKLFF	TGTGCCTGGAGTGTTGGACAGGGGGCGAAACTGTTTTTT
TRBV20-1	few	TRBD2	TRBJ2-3	CSAAPFLGGGDYGTDTQYF	TGCAGTGCCGCACCCTTTCTGGGCGGGGGGGACTACGGCACAGATACGCAGTATTTT
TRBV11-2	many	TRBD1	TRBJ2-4	CASSLRAGGFQNIQYF	TGTGCCAGCAGTCTGAGGGCAGGGGGCTTCCAAAACATTCAGTACTTC
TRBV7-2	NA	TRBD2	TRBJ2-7	CASSLGPSGGREQYF	TGTGCCAGCAGCTTAGGCCCTAGCGGGGGTAGGGAGCAGTACTTC
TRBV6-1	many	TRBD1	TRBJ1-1	CASTLTGTNTEAFF	TGTGCCAGCACCTTGACAGGGACGAACACTGAAGCTTTCTTT
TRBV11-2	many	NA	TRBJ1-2	CASSSKQWPNYGYTF	TGTGCCAGCAGCTCCAAACAGTGGCCTAACTATGGCTACACCTTC
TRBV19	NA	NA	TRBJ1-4	CASIAGGIQGEKLFF	TGTGCCAGTATCGCCGGGGGGATCCAAGGCGAAAAACTGTTTTTT
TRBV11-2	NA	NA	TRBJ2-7	CASSLRDYEQYF	TGTGCCAGCAGCTTAAGGGACTACGAGCAGTACTTC
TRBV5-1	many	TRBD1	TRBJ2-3	CASSSGTGFTDTQYF	TGCGCCAGCAGCTCCGGGACAGGGTTCACAGATACGCAGTATTTT
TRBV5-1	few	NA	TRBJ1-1	CASSLDDRLRAFF	TGCGCCAGCAGCTTGGACGACAGGCTGAGGGCTTTCTTT
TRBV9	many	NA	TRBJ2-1	CASSARAWGEQFF	TGTGCCAGCAGCGCGAGGGCTTGGGGTGAGCAGTTCTTC
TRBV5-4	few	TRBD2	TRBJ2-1	CASSPKGVAGATSGEQFF	TGTGCCAGCAGCCCCAAGGGGGTAGCGGGGGCCACCTCCGGTGAGCAGTTCTTC
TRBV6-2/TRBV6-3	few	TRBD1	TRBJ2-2	CASRRTGAGELFF	TGTGCCAGCAGGAGGACAGGGGCCGGGGAGCTGTTTTTT
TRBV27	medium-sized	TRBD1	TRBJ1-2	CASSLYRGQGYTF	TGTGCCAGCAGTCTCTACAGGGGGCAAGGCTACACCTTC
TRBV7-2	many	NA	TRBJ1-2	CASSRDSANYGYTF	TGTGCCAGCAGCCGCGACTCGGCCAACTATGGCTACACCTTC
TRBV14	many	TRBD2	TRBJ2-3	CASSQFGRGGQLSTDTQYF	TGTGCCAGCAGCCAATTCGGGCGGGGGGGGCAGCTTTCCACAGATACGCAGTATTTT
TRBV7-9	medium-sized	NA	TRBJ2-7	CASSFAGDEQYF	TGTGCCAGCAGCTTCGCGGGCGACGAGCAGTACTTC
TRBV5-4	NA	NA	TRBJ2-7	CASSLVGKPYEQYF	TGTGCCAGCAGCTTGGTGGGGAAACCCTACGAGCAGTACTTC
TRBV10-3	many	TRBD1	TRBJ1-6	CAISDLTGGAAPLHF	TGTGCCATCAGTGATTTGACAGGGGGCGCGGCACCCCTCCACTTT
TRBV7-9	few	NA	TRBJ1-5	CARNRDWTNNQPQHF	TGTGCCAGGAACCGAGACTGGACAAACAATCAGCCCCAGCATTTT
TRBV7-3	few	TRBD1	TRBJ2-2	CASSLAPGQANTGELFF	TGTGCCAGCAGCTTAGCACCGGGACAGGCGAACACCGGGGAGCTGTTTTTT
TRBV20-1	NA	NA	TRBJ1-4	CSAPAGANEKLFF	TGCAGTGCTCCGGCAGGCGCGAATGAAAAACTGTTTTTT
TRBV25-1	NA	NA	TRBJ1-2	CASSDAAPYGYTF	TGTGCCAGCAGTGACGCAGCACCATATGGCTACACCTTC
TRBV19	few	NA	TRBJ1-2	CASSPRDPYGYTF	TGTGCCAGTAGTCCACGGGACCCCTATGGCTACACCTTC
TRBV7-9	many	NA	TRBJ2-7	CASSPQTGSYEQYF	TGTGCCAGCAGCCCTCAGACAGGTTCCTACGAGCAGTACTTC
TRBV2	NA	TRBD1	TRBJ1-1	CASSGQGGTEAFF	TGTGCCAGCAGTGGACAGGGGGGAACTGAAGCTTTCTTT
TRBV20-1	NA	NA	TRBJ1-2	CSARDAMEGYGYTF	TGCAGTGCTAGAGATGCAATGGAGGGCTATGGCTACACCTTC
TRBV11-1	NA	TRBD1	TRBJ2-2	CASSVDRGRVEFTGELFF	TGTGCCAGCAGCGTGGACAGGGGGCGAGTCGAGTTCACCGGGGAGCTGTTTTTT
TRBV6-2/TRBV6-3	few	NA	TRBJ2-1	CASNIGSPYNEQFF	TGTGCCAGCAACATCGGCAGTCCCTACAATGAGCAGTTCTTC
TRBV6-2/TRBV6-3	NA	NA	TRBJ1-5	CASADDSNQPQHF	TGTGCCAGCGCAGACGATAGCAATCAGCCCCAGCATTTT
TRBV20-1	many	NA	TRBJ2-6	CSALEGANVLTF	TGCAGTGCCCTAGAGGGGGCCAACGTCCTGACTTTC
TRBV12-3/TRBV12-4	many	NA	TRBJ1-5	CASIPGLRSNQPQHF	TGTGCCAGCATTCCCGGACTCAGGAGCAATCAGCCCCAGCATTTT
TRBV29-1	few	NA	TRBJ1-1	CSVCPLPGGAEAFF	TGCAGCGTCTGCCCCCTTCCGGGGGGCGCTGAAGCTTTCTTT
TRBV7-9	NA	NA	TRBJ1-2	CASSLMNYGYTF	TGTGCCAGCAGCTTAATGAACTATGGCTACACCTTC
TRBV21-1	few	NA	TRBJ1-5	CASRGFIQHF	TGTGCCAGCCGAGGGTTCATTCAGCATTTT